Below, 19 T cell receptor beta chains from the same sample are listed, as sequenced in a study of Ad26.COV2.S vaccination and SARS-CoV-2 variants. Treatment in this sample: some 19 received Ad26.COV2.S at low or high dose, single or two shots; roughly five received placebo; per-sample allocation not given. Sample collection was performed on day 63 after the first vaccine or placebo injection. TCRdb keeps only in-frame clones here, not all; method: immunoSEQ multiplex PCR. The sample records over 450,000 clones, roughly nine tenths being singletons. The sequencing here drew on peripheral blood, taken in a trial of Ad26.COV2.S vaccine versus placebo. These receptors came from a person aged 18-65 years who received the Ad26.COV2.S COVID-19 vaccine or a placebo.

The chain has TRBV5-4 and TRBJ2-1, with D tentatively TRBD2 (6 bases). The ends were cut back, 4 bases at V and 8 bases at J, with 16 bases in the middle. Looked up from germline, CDR1 is SGHNT and CDR2 is YYREEE (reference sequence). The CDR3 is made up of 14 amino acids. CDR3 bases: TGTGCCAGCAGCCGACCGGACTATGCGGATGAGCAGTTCTTC. This gives the protein CASSRPDYADEQFF.

The chain joins TRBV10-3 to TRBJ2-3, with TRBD2 matching 11 bases. Germline CDR1 is ENHRY and CDR2 is SYGVKD. The CDR3 loop spans 14 amino acids. Germline trimming cut 7 bases from V and 6 bases from J; bases unmatched to any gene: 6. This CDR3 is CAINSGGAPDTQYF. CDR3 bases: TGTGCCATCAATAGCGGGGGGGCCCCGGATACGCAGTATTTT.

This clone was recorded once. The chain has TRBV10-3 and TRBJ1-2; the match to TRBD1 covers 7 bases. Germline CDR1 and CDR2: ENHRY and SYGVKD. With 2 bases clipped from V and 8 bases from J, the junction kept 5 bases outside the gene matches. The CDR3 sequence is 13 residues long. The DNA of the CDR3 is TGTGCCATCAGTGAGGACAGGGTACGGGGCTACACCTTC. This codes for CAISEDRVRGYTF.

V and J are TRBV18 and TRBJ2-7; no definite D call. This CDR3 region has 12 residues. Germline-derived CDR1 and CDR2 are KGHSH and LQKENI. Between the trimmed V and J ends, which lost 4 bases and 3 bases, there was a span of 7 bases. The CDR3 DNA reads TGTGCCAGCTCACTTTCAGACTACGAGCAGTACTTC. Protein product: CASSLSDYEQYF.

This chain links TRBV6-1 with TRBJ2-5; tentative D call: TRBD2 (5 bases). Trimming stripped 0 bases from V and 7 bases from J, with 12 bases between. The germline gives CDR1 MNHNS, CDR2 SASEGT. This CDR3 comprises 14 residues. The CDR3 DNA sequence: TGTGCCAGCAGTGAAGCCCTCCTAACTAGGACCCAGTACTTC. It specifies CASSEALLTRTQYF.

This clone has only a few counts. The rearrangement joins TRBV2 to TRBJ2-7; D is ambiguous. The CDR3 spans 11 residues. Germline CDR1 and CDR2: SNHLY and FYNNEI. Trimming removed 6 bases from V and 3 bases from J, with 6 bases in between. Here the CDR3 reads CASSQDYEQYF. Here the CDR3 DNA reads TGTGCCAGCAGCCAGGACTACGAGCAGTACTTC.

This sequence joins TRBV7-9 and TRBJ2-6, with D tentatively TRBD1 or TRBD2 (6 bases each). The CDR3 length is 18 residues. Trimming took 7 bases from V and 0 from J, leaving 19 bases between them. In germline, CDR1 is SEHNR, CDR2 FQNEAQ (reference sequence). The CDR3 sequence: CASKSWGQEGSGANVLTF. Here the CDR3 DNA reads TGTGCCAGCAAATCTTGGGGGCAGGAGGGCTCTGGGGCCAACGTCCTGACTTTC.

V usage is TRBV6-5 and J usage is TRBJ1-5; 8 bases are a match to TRBD1. The CDR3 extends over 15 amino acids. Germline V lookup: CDR1 MNHEY, CDR2 SVGAGI. V trimming: 5 bases; J trimming: 6 bases; junction bases outside the gene matches: 9. This CDR3 is CASSPGQGRTQPQHF. CDR3 bases: TGTGCCAGCAGTCCCGGACAGGGACGGACTCAGCCCCAGCATTTT.

This clone was picked up one time. The chain links TRBV6-5 to TRBJ2-7; D remains ambiguous. V lost 2 bases and J 1 base, leaving 9 bases between the germline ends. This CDR3 is 14 amino acids long. Per the germline V gene, CDR1 is MNHEY and CDR2 is SVGAGI. CDR3 sequence: CASSYGPTSYEQYF. The CDR3 nucleotides read TGTGCCAGCAGTTACGGGCCGACATCCTACGAGCAGTACTTC.

This chain joins TRBV27 and TRBJ2-7; no reliable D call. Germline V gene sequence: CDR1 MNHEY, CDR2 SMNVEV (reference sequence). This CDR3 has 14 residues. Deletions cut 7 bases from V and 2 bases from J, with 15 bases between. CDR3 region: CASTSRNIAYEQYF. CDR3 nucleotide sequence: TGTGCCAGCACCTCGAGGAATATCGCCTACGAGCAGTACTTC.

The V and J genes are TRBV19 and TRBJ1-5; 11 bases align to TRBD1. Germline V gene sequence: CDR1 LNHDA, CDR2 SQIVND (reference sequence). V shed 4 bases, J shed 4 bases, and the junction held 6 bases outside the gene matches. The CDR3 covers 16 residues. The CDR3 spells CASSTTGTGGNQPQHF. In DNA, the CDR3 is TGTGCCAGTAGTACTACCGGGACAGGGGGTAATCAGCCCCAGCATTTT.

The chain is built from TRBV19 and TRBJ1-1; D might be TRBD1 (5 bases). This CDR3 is 14 amino acids long. Trimming removed 6 bases at V and 5 bases at J, with 16 bases between. Germline loops: CDR1 LNHDA, CDR2 SQIVND (reference sequence). CDR3 coding DNA: TGTGCCAGTAGCTCGAGAACCGGGGGTACTGAAGCTTTCTTT. Amino acids: CASSSRTGGTEAFF.

V is TRBV27 and J is TRBJ2-1, with D possibly TRBD2 on 6 matching bases. This CDR3 has 12 residues. The germline CDR1 and CDR2 sequences are MNHEY and SMNVEV (reference sequence). CDR3 coding DNA: TGTTCCTGCGGGACTGCAATAAATGAGCAGTTCTTC. It translates to CSCGTAINEQFF.

This clone was detected once. The chain recombines TRBV19 with TRBJ1-2, with TRBD1 identical over 9 bases. The V segment lost 5 bases and the J segment 4 bases; nucleotides outside the gene matches: 5. This CDR3 comprises 14 residues. Germline values: CDR1 LNHDA, CDR2 SQIVND (reference sequence). As DNA, the CDR3 is TGTGCCAGTAGTGTACCGGGACAGGGCTATGGCTACACCTTC. Translation: CASSVPGQGYGYTF.

This sequence joins TRBV2 and TRBJ2-1; 7 nucleotides line up with TRBD1. V dropped 3 bases and J dropped 7; count of bases not matched to a gene: 9. CDR3 length: 15 residues. Germline CDR1 and CDR2: SNHLY and FYNNEI. CDR3 DNA: TGTGCCAGCAGTGATTACCCGAACAGGGGAAATGAGCAGTTCTTC. Translation gives CASSDYPNRGNEQFF.

V gene TRBV4-2 combines with J gene TRBJ2-7; TRBD2 aligns across 8 bases. V shed 0 bases and J 5 bases; nucleotides not matched to a gene: 6. The length of the CDR3 is 15 residues. Germline CDR1 reads LGHNA; CDR2 reads YNFKEQ. CDR3 residues: CASSQERTSFHEQYF. The CDR3 DNA reads TGTGCCAGCAGCCAAGAAAGGACTAGCTTCCACGAGCAGTACTTC.

Only one count was recorded for this clone. The V and J genes are TRBV5-1 and TRBJ2-2; D is undetermined. The V end lost 2 bases, the J end lost 6 bases, and 20 bases lay between the germline ends. Germline V CDR1 and CDR2: SGHRS, YFSETQ. This CDR3 region has 17 residues. The CDR3 coding sequence is TGCGCCAGCAGCTTTGATCGCCAGAACATTAATGCCGGGGAGCTGTTTTTT. Translated: CASSFDRQNINAGELFF.

The chain has TRBV5-1 and TRBJ1-1, with a tentative D call TRBD1 (5 bases). CDR1 SGHRS and CDR2 YFSETQ come from the germline V gene. With 3 bases removed from V and 4 bases from J, the gap between germline ends came to 13 bases. CDR3 length: 14 amino acids. The CDR3 is CASSWDAGSTEAFF. The CDR3, as DNA: TGCGCCAGCAGCTGGGACGCTGGGAGCACTGAAGCTTTCTTT.

This chain uses TRBV3-1 (or the pseudogene TRBV3-2) with TRBJ2-1, with TRBD2 matching over 10 bases. Trimming at V came to 2 bases and at J to 3 bases, leaving 13 bases not matched to a gene. Germline loops: CDR1 LGHDT, CDR2 YNNKEL (reference sequence). CDR3 size: 19 residues. This CDR3 is CASSQSYSASGSFYNEQFF. CDR3 DNA sequence: TGTGCCAGCAGCCAATCGTATTCGGCTAGCGGGAGTTTCTACAATGAGCAGTTCTTC.